What follows are 26 T cell receptor beta chains derived from one specimen sequenced in a study of blood T cells in healthy people across ages. Primers used in a second PCR of about 7 to 12 cycles were a sample-barcoded 5' primer and a J-beta primer mix. TCRdb reanalysed the 5' RACE reads using MiXCR and keeps one entry per CDR3 protein. The table has about 1.8 million distinct CDR3 sequences, around half seen once. Specimen: blood. These receptors came from a woman between 35 and 50 years old in good health.

The rearrangement joins TRBV5-1 to TRBJ1-2; no clear D. Germline V gene lookup returns CDR1 SGHRS and CDR2 YFSETQ. The CDR3 runs to 15 residues. V lost 5 bases and J lost 8, with 22 bases in between. In DNA, the CDR3 is TGCGCCAGCAGGCCTGGGCCCCCCGGGCACCAGGGCTACACCTTC. It is translated as CASRPGPPGHQGYTF. Supplemented by reference TRBV5-1 and TRBJ1-2, the full variable domain reads KAGVTQTPRYLIKTRGQQVTLSCSPISGHRSVSWYQQTPGQGLQFLFEYFSETQRNKGNFPGRFSGRQFSNSRSEMNVSTLELGDSALYLCASRPGPPGHQGYTFGSGTRLTVV.

The genes are TRBV7-8 and TRBJ1-2; 11 nucleotides line up with TRBD1. Germline CDR1 reads SGHVS; CDR2 reads FQNEAQ. J was trimmed by 3 bases and V by 5 bases; bases with no gene match: 11. The CDR3 has 17 residues. The CDR3 bases are TGTGCCAGCAGCCCCGGACAGGGGGCTAAGGTCTACTATGGCTACACCTTC. This translates into CASSPGQGAKVYYGYTF.

This CDR3 reads CSVVPGTGEQFF. The CDR3 nucleotides are TGCAGCGTTGTTCCCGGGACTGGAGAGCAGTTCTTC. The chain has TRBV29-1 and TRBJ2-1, with a tentative D call TRBD2 (6 bases). Germline CDR1 SQVTM, CDR2 ANQGSEA. V was shortened by 4 bases and J by 10 bases, with 14 bases between the two germline ends. The CDR3 is made up of 12 amino acids.

The chain carries TRBV6-5 and TRBJ1-2; 8 bases agree with TRBD1. The CDR3 loop spans 11 amino acids. Germline CDR1 MNHEY, CDR2 SVGAGI. Losses at the gene ends were 7 bases for V and 11 bases for J; bases not matched to a gene: 6. The CDR3 loop is CASTEGQGYTF. The CDR3 DNA follows: TGTGCCAGCACTGAAGGACAGGGTTACACCTTC.

The chain carries TRBV5-5 and TRBJ2-7, with 7 bases identical to TRBD2. The germline CDR1 and CDR2 sequences are SGHKS and YYEKEE (reference sequence). J was trimmed by 4 bases and V by 5 bases; bases with no gene match: 12. The CDR3 sequence is 15 residues long. The CDR3 DNA sequence: TGTGCCAGCAGACGCGGACTAGTCGGCACATACGAGCAGTACTTC. Translation gives CASRRGLVGTYEQYF.

This sequence joins TRBV7-2 and TRBJ2-6, with 9 bases identical to TRBD1. Germline V CDR1 and CDR2: SGHTA, FQGNSA. The V segment lost 2 bases and the J segment 15 bases; nucleotides outside the gene matches: 8. CDR3 length: 14 residues. The CDR3 DNA reads as TGTGCCAGCAGCTTAATCGGGACAGGGAGAGCCCTGACTTTC. The encoded protein is CASSLIGTGRALTF. The full variable domain, with the rest looked up from reference TRBV7-2 and TRBJ2-6, is GAGVSQSPSNKVTEKGKDVELRCDPISGHTALYWYRQSLGQGLEFLIYFQGNSAPDKSGLPSDRFSAERTGGSVSTLTIQRTQQEDSAVYLCASSLIGTGRALTFGAGSRLTVL.

V and J are TRBV27 and TRBJ2-5; the D gene is possibly TRBD2 (5 bases). V was pared by 2 bases and J by 2 bases, with 18 bases between. The CDR3 is made up of 17 amino acids. Germline V CDR1 and CDR2: MNHEY, SMNVEV (reference sequence). The CDR3 region is CASSLPPLGEKQETQYF. The CDR3 nucleotides read TGTGCCAGCAGTTTACCCCCTCTCGGGGAAAAACAAGAGACCCAGTACTTC.

V is TRBV28 and J is TRBJ2-7, with 11 bases matching TRBD1. The CDR3 extends over 16 amino acids. Trimming at V came to 6 bases and at J to 7 bases, leaving 14 bases not matched to a gene. The V gene's germline CDR1 is MDHEN and CDR2 SYDVKM. CDR3 residues: CASSFRDRGSGTEQYF. CDR3 nucleotides: TGTGCCAGCAGCTTCCGGGACAGGGGGTCAGGGACTGAGCAGTACTTC.

The rearrangement uses TRBV6-5 and TRBJ2-1; tentatively, D is TRBD1 (5 bases). This CDR3 is built from 15 residues. V shed 6 bases and J shed 3 bases, with 15 bases lying between them. Germline V gene lookup returns CDR1 MNHEY and CDR2 SVGAGI. CDR3 bases: TGTGCCAGCAGCCCCGATTGGGGCCTCTACAATGAGCAGTTCTTC. Protein: CASSPDWGLYNEQFF.

The rearrangement links TRBV3-1 to TRBJ2-3, with D possibly matching TRBD2 (5 bases). This CDR3 contains 14 residues. V was trimmed by 3 bases and J by 6 bases, leaving 13 bases between them. Germline CDR1 is LGHDT and CDR2 is YNNKEL (reference sequence). The CDR3 spells CASSQRSPGDTQYF. The CDR3 coding sequence is TGTGCCAGCAGCCAGCGGTCCCCGGGGGATACGCAGTATTTT.

This clonotype was seen repeatedly, ten times or more. The chain has TRBV7-2 and TRBJ2-7; 9 bases are a match to TRBD1. V shed 5 bases, J shed 3 bases, and the junction held 5 bases outside the gene matches. The CDR3 contains 14 residues. Germline V gene sequence: CDR1 SGHTA, CDR2 FQGNSA. The CDR3 DNA is TGTGCCAGCAGCCGCCCGGGACAGGGCTACGAGCAGTACTTC. This translates into CASSRPGQGYEQYF.

This clonotype was observed a handful of times. CDR3 DNA sequence: TGTGCCAGCAGCCAGGAACGGGGGACCCGCGAGACCCAGTACTTC. Residues: CASSQERGTRETQYF. The chain recombines TRBV4-2 with TRBJ2-5; possible D gene TRBD2, 6 bases. The CDR3 has 15 amino acids. V gave up 3 bases and J gave up 5 bases, with 16 bases separating them. Per the germline V gene, CDR1 is LGHNA and CDR2 is YNFKEQ.

This chain joins TRBV20-1 and TRBJ1-1; 7 bases agree with TRBD1. The V and J ends lost 5 bases and 5 bases, in that order; junction bases with no gene match: 8. This CDR3 spans 13 amino acids. Germline values: CDR1 DFQATT, CDR2 SNEGSKA (reference sequence). Here the CDR3 reads CSADPDRRTEAFF. CDR3 coding DNA: TGCAGTGCTGATCCGGACAGGCGTACTGAAGCTTTCTTT.

Only a few counts were recorded for this clonotype. This sequence joins TRBV29-1 and TRBJ2-1; D gene unclear. CDR1 SQVTM and CDR2 ANQGSEA come from the germline V gene. This CDR3 comprises 12 residues. The V end lost 1 base, the J end lost 7 bases, and 8 bases lay between the germline ends. The CDR3 bases are TGCAGCGTTGAAGTTCGAGCGAATGAGCAGTTCTTC. Amino acids: CSVEVRANEQFF.

This chain uses TRBV4-1 with TRBJ2-1; 9 nucleotides align to TRBD2. The CDR3 length is 16 residues. V shed 0 bases, J shed 5 bases, and the junction held 5 bases outside the gene matches. Germline V gives CDR1 MGHRA, CDR2 YSYEKL. The CDR3 DNA reads TGCGCCAGCAGCCAAGATGGCCTAGCGGGGCACAATGAGCAGTTCTTC. This translates into CASSQDGLAGHNEQFF.

V gene TRBV7-2 combines with J gene TRBJ2-5; tentative D call: TRBD1 (5 bases). Germline assignment: CDR1 SGHTA and CDR2 FQGNSA. This CDR3 region has 16 residues. V was pared by 5 bases and J by 5 bases, with 21 bases between. The CDR3 sequence: CASSVTGSTQRETQYF. The CDR3 nucleotides read TGTGCCAGCAGCGTAACAGGCTCCACCCAGAGGGAGACCCAGTACTTC. The variable domain in full, completed from reference TRBV7-2 and TRBJ2-5, reads GAGVSQSPSNKVTEKGKDVELRCDPISGHTALYWYRQSLGQGLEFLIYFQGNSAPDKSGLPSDRFSAERTGGSVSTLTIQRTQQEDSAVYLCASSVTGSTQRETQYFGPGTRLLVL.

The chain is built from TRBV5-1 and TRBJ2-3; D perhaps matches TRBD2 (6 bases). Germline V CDR1 and CDR2: SGHRS, YFSETQ. This CDR3 is 14 amino acids long. V shed 0 bases and J shed 5 bases, with 10 bases lying between them. DNA for the CDR3: TGCGCCAGCAGCTTGGCATCAGCGGGAGATACGCAGTATTTT. As protein: CASSLASAGDTQYF.

The chain uses TRBV11-2 and TRBJ2-1; D uncertain. The CDR3 contains 14 residues. V was shortened by 2 bases and J by 9 bases, with 14 bases between the two germline ends. In germline, CDR1 is SGHAT, CDR2 FQNNGV. The CDR3 nucleotides are TGTGCCAGCAGCTTAACTAAACCGGCGCCTGAGCAGTTCTTC. It specifies CASSLTKPAPEQFF.

This chain uses TRBV12-3 or TRBV12-4 with TRBJ2-1; D may be TRBD2 (6 bases). The ends were cut back, 7 bases at V and 7 bases at J, with 14 bases in the middle. This CDR3 has 13 residues. CDR3: CASNTGVENEQFF. The CDR3 DNA is TGTGCCAGCAACACGGGGGTCGAAAATGAGCAGTTCTTC.

This chain connects TRBV18 to TRBJ2-7; 11 bases fit TRBD1. V lost 2 bases and J lost 2; bases outside the gene matches: 8. Germline V CDR1 and CDR2: KGHSH, LQKENI. CDR3 size: 17 residues. The CDR3 DNA reads TGTGCCAGCTCACCAATAAAACGGGACAGGGGGACCTACGAGCAGTACTTC. It yields the protein CASSPIKRDRGTYEQYF.

This chain uses TRBV9 with TRBJ2-3; 8 bases map to TRBD2. Per germline, CDR1 SGDLS and CDR2 YYNGEE. After removal of 6 bases from V and 2 bases from J, the junction contained 5 bases not matched to a gene. This CDR3 is built from 14 residues. Here the CDR3 reads CASTSGGPTDTQYF. CDR3 nucleotides: TGTGCCAGCACAAGCGGGGGCCCCACAGATACGCAGTATTTT.

This clonotype was counted a few times. The V and J genes are TRBV11-2 and TRBJ2-3; D is unclear. This CDR3 region has 14 residues. The germline V gene encodes CDR1 SGHAT and CDR2 FQNNGV. V was cut by 5 bases and J by 0 bases, with 9 bases left in between. The CDR3 nucleotides read TGTGCCAGCAGCCGTACACCGAGCACAGATACGCAGTATTTT. This codes for CASSRTPSTDTQYF.

There are a few counts of this clonotype. The chain couples TRBV25-1 to TRBJ2-1; D might be TRBD2 (5 bases). Germline CDR1 and CDR2: MGHDK and SYGVNS. V lost 3 bases, J lost 6 bases, and 12 bases lay in between. This CDR3 has 14 residues. The CDR3 loop reads CASSDARRANEQFF. The CDR3 DNA reads as TGTGCCAGCAGTGACGCCCGGCGGGCCAATGAGCAGTTCTTC.

Notes on this clonotype: Mismatch with germline at one junction end may stem from a read error. CDR3 nucleotide sequence: TGTGCCAGCAGCGTGCTAGCTGATACGCACTATTTT. It translates to CASSVLADTHYF. The chain carries TRBV9 and TRBJ2-3; maybe TRBD2 (5 bases). Germline V gene data show CDR1 as SGDLS and CDR2 as YYNGEE. This CDR3 region has 12 residues. Full variable domain (remainder filled in from reference TRBV9 and TRBJ2-3): DSGVTQTPKHLITATGQRVTLRCSPRSGDLSVYWYQQSLDQGLQFLIQYYNGEERAKGNILERFSAQQFPDLHSELNLSSLELGDSALYFCASSVLADTHYFGPGTRLTVL.

V is TRBV2 and J is TRBJ2-5; D is ambiguous. V was pared by 1 base and J by 3 bases, with 6 bases between. The CDR3 contains 13 residues. The germline CDR1 and CDR2 sequences are SNHLY and FYNNEI. The CDR3 reads CASSEDGKETQYF. The CDR3 DNA sequence: TGTGCCAGCAGTGAAGACGGCAAAGAGACCCAGTACTTC.

About this clonotype itself: A read error may explain this, as a much larger clone is one base away. The V call is TRBV7-9, the J call TRBJ1-2; TRBD1 is a possible D gene (6 bases). Germline CDR1 SEHNR, CDR2 FQNEAQ (reference sequence). CDR3 length: 13 amino acids. Trimming took off 5 bases at V and 6 bases at J, with 13 bases between the two ends. CDR3 amino acids: CASSVEAGDGYTF. CDR3 sequence (DNA): TGTGCCAGCAGCGTAGAGGCAGGGGATGGCTACACCTTC.